What follows describes a single TCR beta chain. The target antigen is unknown. Sequencing targeted expressed TCRB transcripts, as all isolated RNA had been reverse transcribed. Some clones are missing from TCRdb's copy, which holds only in-frame ones; the method was immunoSEQ multiplex PCR. Here the sample spans roughly 140,000 clones, approximately 10% being singletons. V lost 2 bases to trimming and J lost 2 bases; unmatched junction nucleotides: 2. CDR1 and CDR2 from the germline V gene are MGHDK and SYGVNS. The CDR3 length is 14 residues. Sorting that relied on CD45RO/CCR7/CD25/CD127/CD95/CD27 yielded CD4+ naive, central memory, regulatory and stem cell-like memory cells. This sample is drawn from a study of beta chain features in type 1 diabetes. Broader study findings: Amplification by PCR could prefer shorter templates, with the same effect in patients and controls. In every one of the four CD4+ subsets, TCRB CDR3s were moderately but significantly shorter in Type 1 diabetes patients. Patients' naive, central memory and regulatory TCRB repertoires appeared more alike than those of healthy donors.

This TCR was sampled from a man between 25 and 39 years old with type 1 diabetes. The genes are TRBV25-1 and TRBJ2-7; 8 positions agree with TRBD1. Material: central memory CD4+ T cells from blood. The CDR3 sequence: CASSEPTGAYEQYF. The DNA of the CDR3 is TGTGCCAGCAGTGAACCGACAGGGGCCTACGAGCAGTACTTC.